These 27 T cell receptor beta chains were sequenced from one sample in a study of neoadjuvant anti-PD-1 for oral cavity cancer. Generated by immunoSEQ multiplex PCR, the TCRdb table keeps only in-frame clones and is missing some. The sample consists of about 72,000 clones, more than 70% of them appearing once. Sequenced here: PBMCs, sampled before nivolumab (anti-PD-1) treatment. The receptors come from a person between 40 and 79 years old with oral cavity squamous cell carcinoma.

V is TRBV5-1 and J is TRBJ2-5; D not resolved. CDR1 and CDR2 from the germline V gene are SGHRS and YFSETQ. V gave up 1 base and J gave up 5 bases, with 3 bases separating them. The CDR3 runs to 11 residues. The CDR3 spells CASSLSETQYF. DNA for the CDR3: TGCGCCAGCAGCTTGTCGGAGACCCAGTACTTC.

The chain uses TRBV5-1 and TRBJ2-3; D gene uncertain. The V end was cut by 3 bases, the J end by 2 bases, with 22 bases between. The CDR3 length is 18 residues. Germline V gene sequence: CDR1 SGHRS, CDR2 YFSETQ. This chain's CDR3 is CASSSGRTDRRFTDTQYF. The CDR3 bases are TGCGCCAGCAGCTCTGGACGAACCGATCGTCGGTTCACAGATACGCAGTATTTT.

The chain employs TRBV11-3 and TRBJ1-1; D gene uncertain. This CDR3 contains 14 residues. From germline, CDR1 is SGHNT and CDR2 YENEEA. V was cut by 2 bases and J by 2 bases, with 9 bases left in between. This chain's CDR3 is CASSLHGGNTEAFF. The CDR3 bases are TGTGCCAGCAGCTTACACGGAGGAAACACTGAAGCTTTCTTT.

This chain uses TRBV19 with TRBJ2-5; D uncertain. Germline V gene data show CDR1 as LNHDA and CDR2 as SQIVND (reference sequence). V was pared by 6 bases and J by 0 bases, with 11 bases between. The CDR3 is 14 amino acids. The CDR3 sequence: CASSLLQNQETQYF. For the CDR3, the DNA is TGTGCCAGTAGCCTTCTACAGAACCAAGAGACCCAGTACTTC.

This clone was observed a handful of times. This chain links TRBV27 with TRBJ1-5; 7 nucleotides agree with TRBD1. Germline lookup yields CDR1 MNHEY and CDR2 SMNVEV (reference sequence). The CDR3 contains 13 residues. The trim removed 6 bases at V and 4 bases at J, leaving 3 bases unmatched. In DNA, the CDR3 is TGTGCCAGCAGACAGACAGGGAATCAGCCCCAGCATTTT. It encodes CASRQTGNQPQHF.

The rearrangement links TRBV27 to TRBJ1-1; D gene ambiguous. Germline V CDR1 and CDR2: MNHEY, SMNVEV (reference sequence). The ends were cut back, 8 bases at V and 4 bases at J, with 14 bases in the middle. The CDR3 length is 13 residues. In DNA, the CDR3 is TGTGCCAGCGGTAGGGCGGGCAGCACTGAAGCTTTCTTT. Its translation: CASGRAGSTEAFF.

This clone was recorded a few times. This chain uses TRBV5-1 with TRBJ1-1, with a tentative D call TRBD1 (6 bases). V dropped 7 bases and J dropped 1 base, with 20 bases sitting between them. Per germline, CDR1 SGHRS and CDR2 YFSETQ. The CDR3 has 16 residues. The DNA of the CDR3 is TGCGCCAGCGTACCTAATCCAGGGGTTAGGAACACTGAAGCTTTCTTT. Translated: CASVPNPGVRNTEAFF.

The chain recombines TRBV5-1 with TRBJ2-2; 9 bases line up with TRBD1. Germline loops: CDR1 SGHRS, CDR2 YFSETQ. CDR3 length equals 15 residues. J lost 4 bases, V lost 7 bases, and 8 bases had no gene match. The CDR3 loop is CASGIGQGSTGELFF. CDR3 sequence (DNA): TGCGCCAGCGGAATTGGACAGGGGAGCACCGGGGAGCTGTTTTTT.

The CDR3 spells CASSSHRAGSNTGELFF. The CDR3 DNA sequence: TGTGCCAGTAGTAGCCACCGGGCAGGGTCAAACACCGGGGAGCTGTTTTTT. The chain couples TRBV19 to TRBJ2-2; TRBD1 is a possible D gene (5 bases). The germline CDR1 and CDR2 sequences are LNHDA and SQIVND (reference sequence). V was clipped by 4 bases and J by 2 bases, with 17 bases between them. The CDR3 contains 17 residues.

This clone was found a few times. This chain joins TRBV25-1 and TRBJ1-2, with a possible D match to TRBD1 (5 bases). The length of the CDR3 is 13 residues. Trimming cost V 6 bases and J 7 bases, with 15 bases left between them. Per germline, CDR1 MGHDK and CDR2 SYGVNS. The CDR3 nucleotides are TGTGCCAGCAGCCGGGACTTCTCTCGTGGCTACACCTTC. Translation gives CASSRDFSRGYTF.

The gene calls are TRBV29-1 and TRBJ2-1, with 9 bases matching TRBD2. V lost 4 bases to trimming and J lost 3 bases; unmatched junction nucleotides: 1. CDR1 is SQVTM, CDR2 ANQGSEA, per germline. This CDR3 spans 13 amino acids. CDR3 coding DNA: TGCAGCGTTGGGACTAGCGACTACAATGAGCAGTTCTTC. Translated: CSVGTSDYNEQFF.

In its sample, this clone was seen a few times. The chain carries TRBV5-1 and TRBJ2-6; 9 bases match TRBD1. CDR3 size: 16 residues. With 6 bases clipped from V and 1 base from J, the junction kept 5 bases outside the gene matches. The germline V gene encodes CDR1 SGHRS and CDR2 YFSETQ. CDR3 residues: CASKNRGPSGANVLTF. CDR3 DNA: TGCGCCAGCAAAAACAGGGGGCCGTCTGGGGCCAACGTCCTGACTTTC.

A single count supports this clone. The V call is TRBV5-1, the J call TRBJ2-7, with 8 bases identical to TRBD1. Germline V lookup: CDR1 SGHRS, CDR2 YFSETQ. With 1 base clipped from V and 0 bases from J, the junction kept 15 bases outside the gene matches. The CDR3 spans 19 residues. CDR3 DNA: TGCGCCAGCAGCTTGAAACCGACCGGGACAGGATACTCCTCCTACGAGCAGTACTTC. Translating it yields CASSLKPTGTGYSSYEQYF.

CDR3 DNA sequence: TGTGCCAGTAGTCCCCGGGAACTCACTGAAGCTTTCTTT. Its protein product is CASSPRELTEAFF. This chain uses TRBV19 with TRBJ1-1; no clear D gene. Germline values: CDR1 LNHDA, CDR2 SQIVND (reference sequence). V gave up 5 bases and J gave up 4 bases, with 11 bases separating them. The CDR3 covers 13 residues.

The chain combines TRBV18 with TRBJ2-2, with 8 bases matching TRBD2. The CDR3 runs to 16 residues. V gave up 2 bases and J gave up 6 bases; unmatched junction bases: 8. Per the germline V gene, CDR1 is KGHSH and CDR2 is LQKENI. In DNA form, the CDR3 reads TGTGCCAGCTCACCAACCGGGACCGGGAGGGCCGGGGAGCTGTTTTTT. Protein sequence: CASSPTGTGRAGELFF.

This clone has a single count. The J gene is TRBJ1-2, the V gene TRBV6-5; D call uncertain. The CDR3 totals 15 residues. Germline loops: CDR1 MNHEY, CDR2 SVGAGI. V gave up 7 bases and J gave up 4 bases, with 19 bases separating them. For the CDR3, the DNA is TGTGCCAGCATCGCAAGGTCGGAGGGTGTCTATGGCTACACCTTC. Translated: CASIARSEGVYGYTF.

The gene calls are TRBV6-1 and TRBJ1-2; the match to TRBD1 covers 7 bases. The ends lost 11 bases at V and 8 bases at J; junction bases unmatched: 20. This CDR3 is built from 15 residues. Germline loops: CDR1 MNHNS, CDR2 SASEGT. CDR3 DNA: TGTGCCGCCCAGCGAGAAGCGAACAGGGGTAGCGGCTACACCTTC. This encodes CAAQREANRGSGYTF.

The gene calls are TRBV7-3 and TRBJ1-2; D is possibly TRBD1 (5 bases). The V gene's germline CDR1 is SGHTA and CDR2 FQGTGA. This CDR3 has 14 amino acids. The V end lost 3 bases, the J end lost 2 bases, and 10 bases lay between the germline ends. The CDR3: CASSLDTTNYGYTF. The CDR3 nucleotides are TGTGCCAGCAGCTTGGACACGACGAACTATGGCTACACCTTC.

The chain recombines TRBV11-2 with TRBJ1-3; D is undetermined. Germline V gives CDR1 SGHAT, CDR2 FQNNGV. The CDR3 length is 15 residues. The ends were cut back, 2 bases at V and 4 bases at J, with 12 bases in the middle. CDR3 bases: TGTGCCAGCAGCTTATTCCTGGTGGGGGGAAACACCATATATTTT. It codes for CASSLFLVGGNTIYF.

This chain joins TRBV28 and TRBJ1-5, with D tentatively TRBD1 (5 bases). Looked up from germline, CDR1 is MDHEN and CDR2 is SYDVKM. This CDR3 contains 15 residues. The V end lost 7 bases, the J end lost 1 base, and 14 bases lay between the germline ends. The CDR3 bases are TGTGCCAGCACGTGGGGGGTGAGGAGCAATCAGCCCCAGCATTTT. Its translation: CASTWGVRSNQPQHF.

In its sample, this clone was seen a few times. J is TRBJ1-2 and V is TRBV20-1; D not certain. The CDR3 extends over 9 amino acids. Trimming took 6 bases from V and 8 from J, leaving 7 bases between them. The V gene's germline CDR1 is DFQATT and CDR2 SNEGSKA (reference sequence). The CDR3 protein is CSAGSGYTF. CDR3 bases: TGCAGTGCGGGGAGCGGCTACACCTTC.

In the case of this clone: At one of its ends the junction is not consistent with the germline gene, which may arise from a read error. The chain combines TRBV2 with TRBJ1-1; no clear D. The CDR3 covers 15 residues. Germline V CDR1 and CDR2: SNHLY, FYNNEI. The CDR3 DNA reads TGTGCCAGCGGTGAAAACGGGCCTACGAACACTGAAGCTTTCTTT. Its translation is CASGENGPTNTEAFF.

This clone was recorded only once. CDR3 sequence (DNA): TGTGCCAGCAGCGTAGACCAAAACTATGGCTACACCTTC. This gives the protein CASSVDQNYGYTF. The gene calls are TRBV9 and TRBJ1-2, with unresolved D. This CDR3 contains 13 residues. V dropped 0 bases and J dropped 2 bases, with 5 bases sitting between them. The germline CDR1 and CDR2 sequences are SGDLS and YYNGEE.

The chain combines TRBV7-9 with TRBJ1-1; unclear D gene. This CDR3 contains 15 residues. Germline loops: CDR1 SEHNR, CDR2 FQNEAQ (reference sequence). V gave up 2 bases and J gave up 1 base, with 11 bases separating them. CDR3 residues: CASSLLWVGNTEAFF. The DNA for the CDR3 is TGTGCCAGCAGCTTATTGTGGGTTGGGAACACTGAAGCTTTCTTT.

Only a few counts were recorded for this clone. The chain joins TRBV25-1 to TRBJ2-7, with D maybe TRBD1 (6 bases). Trimming stripped 3 bases from V and 3 bases from J, with 15 bases between. The CDR3 loop spans 15 amino acids. The germline V gene has CDR1 MGHDK and CDR2 SYGVNS. CDR3 amino acids: CASSDTQGFHYEQYF. The CDR3 DNA reads as TGTGCCAGCAGTGATACCCAGGGGTTCCACTACGAGCAGTACTTC.

V usage is TRBV19 and J usage is TRBJ2-2; D is possibly TRBD1 or TRBD2 (6 bases each). This CDR3 is built from 14 residues. Trimming removed 5 bases from V and 7 bases from J, with 14 bases in between. Germline V gene lookup returns CDR1 LNHDA and CDR2 SQIVND (reference sequence). CDR3 region: CASSYGGWGGELFF. The CDR3 DNA reads TGTGCCAGTAGTTACGGGGGCTGGGGCGGGGAGCTGTTTTTT. The full variable domain, in which reference TRBV19 and TRBJ2-2 provide the parts outside the CDR3, is DGGITQSPKYLFRKEGQNVTLSCEQNLNHDAMYWYRQDPGQGLRLIYYSQIVNDFQKGDIAEGYSVSREKKESFPLTVTSAQKNPTAFYLCASSYGGWGGELFFGEGSRLTVL.

This clone was detected a few times. V is TRBV7-9 and J is TRBJ1-2, with D possibly being TRBD1 (6 bases). Trimming pared 0 bases from V and 7 bases from J, leaving 15 bases between. Looked up from germline, CDR1 is SEHNR and CDR2 is FQNEAQ (reference sequence). The CDR3 has 15 residues. DNA of the CDR3: TGTGCCAGCAGCTTAGCGGTCGGCAGGGGAGGTGGCTACACCTTC. Its protein product is CASSLAVGRGGGYTF.